These T cell receptor beta chains were read from a single sample in a study of regulatory T cells in long-lasting Graves disease. TCRdb reprocessed the multiplex PCR reads with MiXCR, giving one entry per CDR3 protein. Of 500,000 or so distinct CDR3 sequences in the sample, about 16% were seen once. Another study also made use of these data, one on T cells in Graves' hyperthyroidism and ophthalmopathy.

Sequences were derived from peripheral blood mononuclear cells (PBMCs), sampled at new diagnosis, from a patient treated with antithyroid drugs. The receptors derive from a woman aged 35-60 years with Graves disease. Both conserved end residues are part of each CDR3. D genes are given only for firm matches. A row's size may be missing; if present it is once, few, many or a size class.

CDR3 DNA	CDR3 protein	D gene	clone size	V gene	J gene
TGTGCCAGCAGTTTCCAAGGGGCCGAGACCCAGTACTTC	CASSFQGAETQYF	.	.	TRBV6-2/TRBV6-3	TRBJ2-5
TGTGCCAGCAGCTTAGGACGGCCGCTGTACTTC	CASSLGRPLYF	.	.	TRBV11-2	TRBJ2-5
TGTGCCAGCAGCCAAGGGGTCCAGGGGTTGGTTGAAAAACTGTTTTTT	CASSQGVQGLVEKLFF	.	few	TRBV7-9	TRBJ1-4
TGTGCCAGCTCACCGATGAAGGGGAGAAACACTGAAGCTTTCTTT	CASSPMKGRNTEAFF	.	many	TRBV18	TRBJ1-1
TGTGCCACCAGTGAGGCAGGGAAGAGAAATGAGCAGTTCTTC	CATSEAGKRNEQFF	.	many	TRBV24-1	TRBJ2-1
TGTGCCAGCAGCCAAGTTGAGGGGGCGGGTTACAATGAGCAGTTCTTC	CASSQVEGAGYNEQFF	TRBD1	few	TRBV3-1	TRBJ2-1
TGTGCCAGCAGAACCGGGCCTCAGCCCCAGCATTTT	CASRTGPQPQHF	.	many	TRBV12-3/TRBV12-4	TRBJ1-5
TGTGCCAGCAGGTCGTCATTTGGGACAGGGGGGTCGGTCCCTGAAGCTTTCTTT	CASRSSFGTGGSVPEAFF	TRBD1	many	TRBV7-9	TRBJ1-1
TGCAGTGCTAGAGATCCAGCGGGGGGCTTAGATACGCAGTATTTT	CSARDPAGGLDTQYF	TRBD2	many	TRBV20-1	TRBJ2-3
TGTGCCAGCAGCTTGGCTAGCGGATTTACCTACGAGCAGTACTTC	CASSLASGFTYEQYF	TRBD2	.	TRBV5-8	TRBJ2-7
TGTGCCAGCAGCCAAGGGACGGGCCTAACGACTCAAGAGACCCAGTACTTC	CASSQGTGLTTQETQYF	.	few	TRBV7-9	TRBJ2-5
TGTGCCAGCAGTCCGCAGGGAGGGGACGATCAGCCCCAGCATTTT	CASSPQGGDDQPQHF	.	.	TRBV28	TRBJ1-5
TGTGCCAGCAGACCTCGACAGGGGACCCAAGAGACCCAGTACTTC	CASRPRQGTQETQYF	TRBD1	many	TRBV6-1	TRBJ2-5
TGTGCCAGCAGATCCCTGGGAGAGACCCAGTACTTC	CASRSLGETQYF	.	few	TRBV2	TRBJ2-5
TGTGCCAGCAGCCATAGAGGTACAGGGATCCACGAGCAGTACTTC	CASSHRGTGIHEQYF	.	few	TRBV14	TRBJ2-7
TGTGCCAGCAGCTACAGGGTAATCGGGGAGCTGTTTTTT	CASSYRVIGELFF	.	.	TRBV11-3	TRBJ2-2
TGTGCCAGCAGTGTCGGACGGGGGACTAACTATGGCTACACCTTC	CASSVGRGTNYGYTF	.	few	TRBV2	TRBJ1-2
TGCAGCTATCCAAACCTGGGGGAGGAGTTCTTC	CSYPNLGEEFF	.	.	TRBV29-1	TRBJ2-1
TGTGCCAGCAGTGAAGCGGAAGAGACCCAGTACTTC	CASSEAEETQYF	.	many	TRBV2	TRBJ2-5
TGTGCCAGCAGTTTATTGGGGGTGGGGCAGCTCACTGAAGCTTCCTTT	CASSLLGVGQLTEASF	.	few	TRBV2	TRBJ1-1
TGCGCCAGCAGCTCGCGGACAGGTCCCTACGAGCAGTACTTC	CASSSRTGPYEQYF	TRBD1	many	TRBV4-1	TRBJ2-7
TGTGCCAGCACCCCAAATCGAGCGGGGGGGCCGGGTGAGCAGTACTTC	CASTPNRAGGPGEQYF	TRBD2	many	TRBV2	TRBJ2-7
TGTGCCAGCAAAGGGGTGGACTTTAATCAGCCCCAGCATTTT	CASKGVDFNQPQHF	.	many	TRBV6-1	TRBJ1-5
TGTGCCAGCAGCTTGGGACAGGGGCGCGGCAATCAGCCCCAGCATTTT	CASSLGQGRGNQPQHF	TRBD1	.	TRBV7-2	TRBJ1-5
TGTGCCAGCAGTGAAGCGGTTGACAGAACCCGACCCTACGAGCAGTACTTC	CASSEAVDRTRPYEQYF	.	many	TRBV2	TRBJ2-7
TGCGCCAGCAGCTTGGAACAGTTGCCAACCCTCCACTTT	CASSLEQLPTLHF	.	many	TRBV5-1	TRBJ1-6
TGTGCCAGCAGCTTTGTGCAAAACTATGGCTACACCTTC	CASSFVQNYGYTF	.	few	TRBV5-4	TRBJ1-2
TGTGCCAGCAGTCTAGGGGTAAACGGGGAGCTGTTTTTT	CASSLGVNGELFF	.	few	TRBV2	TRBJ2-2
TGTGCCAGCAGCCAAGAGCCTGGAGGGGGGTTGGTAGAATCACCCCTCCACTTT	CASSQEPGGGLVESPLHF	.	.	TRBV14	TRBJ1-6
TGTGCCAGCAGCCGACAGGCGTACACCGGGGAGCTGTTTTTT	CASSRQAYTGELFF	.	few	TRBV14	TRBJ2-2
TGTGCCTGGAGGTCCGGAAACTGGGCTGAAGCTTTCTTT	CAWRSGNWAEAFF	.	many	TRBV30	TRBJ1-1
TGTGCCAGCACCCCCCGGGGACTCAATTCACCCCTCCACTTT	CASTPRGLNSPLHF	.	few	TRBV6-1	TRBJ1-6